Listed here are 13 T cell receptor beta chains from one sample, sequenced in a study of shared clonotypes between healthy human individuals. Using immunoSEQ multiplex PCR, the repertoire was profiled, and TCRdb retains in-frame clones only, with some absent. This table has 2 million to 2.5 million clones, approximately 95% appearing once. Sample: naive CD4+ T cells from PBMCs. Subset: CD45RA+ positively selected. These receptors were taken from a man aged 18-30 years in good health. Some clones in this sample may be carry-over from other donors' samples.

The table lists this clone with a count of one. CDR3 loop: CASSADQGLARYEQYF. For the CDR3, the DNA is TGTGCCAGCAGTGCTGACCAGGGACTAGCGAGGTACGAGCAGTACTTC. This chain links TRBV2 with TRBJ2-7, with 10 bases identical to TRBD2. The junction had 10 bases not matched to a gene; V was cut back by 4 bases and J by 4 bases. Germline loops: CDR1 SNHLY, CDR2 FYNNEI. This CDR3 is 16 amino acids long.

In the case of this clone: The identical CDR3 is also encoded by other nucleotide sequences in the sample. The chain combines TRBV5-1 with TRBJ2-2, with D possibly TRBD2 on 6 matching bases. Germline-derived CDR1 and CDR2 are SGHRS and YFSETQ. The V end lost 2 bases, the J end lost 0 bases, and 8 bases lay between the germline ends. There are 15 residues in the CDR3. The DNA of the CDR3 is TGCGCCAGCAGCTTAGCGGGTACGAACACCGGGGAGCTGTTTTTT. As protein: CASSLAGTNTGELFF.

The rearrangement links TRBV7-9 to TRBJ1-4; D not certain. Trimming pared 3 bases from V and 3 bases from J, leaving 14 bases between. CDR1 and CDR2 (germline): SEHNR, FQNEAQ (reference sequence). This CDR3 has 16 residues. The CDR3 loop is CASSFGGIRPNEKLFF. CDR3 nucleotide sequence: TGTGCCAGCAGCTTTGGAGGGATCCGTCCTAATGAAAAACTGTTTTTT. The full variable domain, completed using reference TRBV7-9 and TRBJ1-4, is DTGVSQNPRHKITKRGQNVTFRCDPISEHNRLYWYRQTLGQGPEFLTYFQNEAQLEKSRLLSDRFSAERPKGSFSTLEIQRTEQGDSAMYLCASSFGGIRPNEKLFFGSGTQLSVL.

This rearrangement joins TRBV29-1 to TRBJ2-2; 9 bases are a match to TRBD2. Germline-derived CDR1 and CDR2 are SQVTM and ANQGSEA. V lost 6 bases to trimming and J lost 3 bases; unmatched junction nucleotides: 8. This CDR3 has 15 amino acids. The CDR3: CSVTRTSDYTGELFF. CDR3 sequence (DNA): TGCAGCGTCACCCGGACTAGCGACTACACCGGGGAGCTGTTTTTT.

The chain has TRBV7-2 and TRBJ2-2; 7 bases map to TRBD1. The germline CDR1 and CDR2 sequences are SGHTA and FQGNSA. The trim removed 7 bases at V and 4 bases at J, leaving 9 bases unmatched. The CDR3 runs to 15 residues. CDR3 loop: CASIRIGQVTGELFF. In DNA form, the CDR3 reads TGTGCCAGCATCCGGATCGGACAGGTCACCGGGGAGCTGTTTTTT.

CDR3 protein: CASSLDRQPQHF. CDR3 DNA: TGTGCCAGCAGCTTGGACCGTCAGCCCCAGCATTTT. The V call is TRBV5-8, the J call TRBJ1-5; no clear D. This CDR3 is 12 amino acids long. Germline V lookup: CDR1 SGHTS, CDR2 YDEGEE. Trimming shortened V by 0 bases and J by 6 bases, and 4 bases separated the two germline ends.

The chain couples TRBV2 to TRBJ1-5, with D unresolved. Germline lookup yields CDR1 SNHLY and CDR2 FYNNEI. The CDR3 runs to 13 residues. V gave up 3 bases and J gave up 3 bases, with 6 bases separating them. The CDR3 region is CASSDDTNQPQHF. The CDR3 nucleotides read TGTGCCAGCAGTGACGATACCAATCAGCCCCAGCATTTT.

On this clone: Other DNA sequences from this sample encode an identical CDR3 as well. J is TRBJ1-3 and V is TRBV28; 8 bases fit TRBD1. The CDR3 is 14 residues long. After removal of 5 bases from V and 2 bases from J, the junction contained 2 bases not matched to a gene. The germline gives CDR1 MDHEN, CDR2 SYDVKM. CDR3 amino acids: CASSTQGAGNTIYF. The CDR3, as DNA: TGTGCCAGCAGTACACAGGGGGCTGGAAACACCATATATTTT.

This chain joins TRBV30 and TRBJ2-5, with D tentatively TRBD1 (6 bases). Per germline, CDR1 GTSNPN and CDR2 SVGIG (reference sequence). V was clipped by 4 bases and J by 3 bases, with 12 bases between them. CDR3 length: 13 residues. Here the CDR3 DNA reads TGTGCCTGGAACCTCGGGACAAAAGAGACCCAGTACTTC. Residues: CAWNLGTKETQYF.

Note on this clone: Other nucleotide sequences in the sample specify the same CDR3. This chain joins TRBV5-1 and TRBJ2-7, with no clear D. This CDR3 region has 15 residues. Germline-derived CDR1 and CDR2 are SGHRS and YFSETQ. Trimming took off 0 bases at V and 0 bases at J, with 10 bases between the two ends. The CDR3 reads CASSLGQPSSYEQYF. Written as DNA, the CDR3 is TGCGCCAGCAGCTTGGGCCAACCCAGCTCCTACGAGCAGTACTTC.

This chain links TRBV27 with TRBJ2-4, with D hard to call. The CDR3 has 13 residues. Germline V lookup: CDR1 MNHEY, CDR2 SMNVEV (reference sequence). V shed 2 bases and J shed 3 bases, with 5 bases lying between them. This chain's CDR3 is CASSLRFKNIQYF. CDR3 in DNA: TGTGCCAGCAGTTTAAGGTTCAAAAACATTCAGTACTTC.

The CDR3 nucleotides read TGTGCCAGCAGCGTAGGGGACGGGGCAGGGGGCCGCAATGAGCAGTTCTTC. This translates into CASSVGDGAGGRNEQFF. This chain connects TRBV9 to TRBJ2-1, with 8 bases aligning to TRBD1. The germline CDR1 and CDR2 sequences are SGDLS and YYNGEE. The length of the CDR3 is 17 residues. The J segment lost 6 bases and the V segment lost 0 bases, leaving 11 bases of the junction unmatched.

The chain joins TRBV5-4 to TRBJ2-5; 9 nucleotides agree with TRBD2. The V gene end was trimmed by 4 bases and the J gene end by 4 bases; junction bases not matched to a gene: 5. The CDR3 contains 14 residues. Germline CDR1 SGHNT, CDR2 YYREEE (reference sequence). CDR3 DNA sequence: TGTGCCAGCAGCCAACGGACTAGCGCAGAGACCCAGTACTTC. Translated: CASSQRTSAETQYF.